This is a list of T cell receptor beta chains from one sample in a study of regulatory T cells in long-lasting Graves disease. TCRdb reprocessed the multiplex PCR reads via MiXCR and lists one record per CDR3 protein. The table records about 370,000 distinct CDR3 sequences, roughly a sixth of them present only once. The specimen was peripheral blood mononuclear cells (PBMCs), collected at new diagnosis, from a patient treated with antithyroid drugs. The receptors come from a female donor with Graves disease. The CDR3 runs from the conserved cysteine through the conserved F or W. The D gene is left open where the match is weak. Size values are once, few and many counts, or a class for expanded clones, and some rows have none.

TGTGCCAGCTCACCAAGTTACAGGCTCTACGAGCAGTACTTC,CASSPSYRLYEQYF,-,TRBV18,-,TRBJ2-7,14
TGCGCCAGCAGCCAAGAAGGGGCCTCCGGGTATGGCTACACCTTC,CASSQEGASGYGYTF,-,TRBV4-3,-,TRBJ1-2,15
TGTGCCAGCAGCCAAGGTCGAACAGATACGCAGTATTTT,CASSQGRTDTQYF,-,TRBV3-1,many,TRBJ2-3,13
TGTGCCAGCAGCTTTGAGACTAGCGGGAGCTACGAGCAGTACTTC,CASSFETSGSYEQYF,TRBD2,TRBV7-2,many,TRBJ2-7,15
TGCGCCAGCAGCCAAGTAGGCAGGGGCAGTACAGATACGCAGTATTTT,CASSQVGRGSTDTQYF,-,TRBV4-3,-,TRBJ2-3,16
TGTGCCAGTGGTATGTACCGGGGAGCTGAAGCTTTCTTT,CASGMYRGAEAFF,-,TRBV19,-,TRBJ1-1,13
TGTGCCAGCAGTTCCGGGGTTTTGGGATACGAGCAGTACTTC,CASSSGVLGYEQYF,-,TRBV27,many,TRBJ2-7,14
TGTGCCTCAGCGACAGGGGACGGGGCCGGGGAGCTGTTTTTT,CASATGDGAGELFF,TRBD1,TRBV27,many,TRBJ2-2,14
TGTGCCAGCAGCTTGGAGAGGCCAGCTAACTATGGCTACACCTTC,CASSLERPANYGYTF,-,TRBV5-5,many,TRBJ1-2,15
TGCAGTGCTAGAGCGGCCGGGGGGGCGGACCACGAGCAGTACTTC,CSARAAGGADHEQYF,TRBD2,TRBV20-1,many,TRBJ2-7,15